This T cell receptor (beta chain) is drawn from a study of cytomegalovirus exposure and HLA in healthy donors. Broader study findings: An analysis done earlier found most TCR beta V segments productive about 87% or about 30% of the time. It was in a later analysis that TCR association rates were seen to vary by HLA locus, highest for DRB1 and lowest for HLA-C. Clonal expansion was found to be greater in HLA-associated TCR beta chains than in equally common others in a later analysis.

Amplification used 60 Vbeta primers and 13 Jbeta primers. In the study's own analysis: Counted up in a later analysis, unique TCR beta chains came to 65 million to 100 million, with around 12 million shared. Here immunoSEQ multiplex PCR was the method, and the copy in TCRdb shows in-frame clones only, minus some. That table supplies the V and J calls and clone size; D and trimming were determined from the DNA. The table records 100,000 to 150,000 clones, about 80% of them present only once. The germline V gene encodes CDR1 MNHEY and CDR2 SVGAGI. The CDR3 contains 15 residues. V was shortened by 2 bases and J by 7 bases, with 18 bases between the two germline ends. A note on this clone: Its antigen is not known.

This TCR was sampled from a woman aged 40 to 49 in good health and CMV-seropositive. V gene TRBV6-5 combines with J gene TRBJ2-7, with TRBD2 as a possible D gene (7 bases). The sample was PBMCs. The CDR3 DNA sequence: TGTGCCAGCAGTTACGGCGGGGGCGCGATACGTGAGCAGTACTTC. Its protein product is CASSYGGGAIREQYF.